The source of this TCR beta chain is a study of cytomegalovirus exposure and HLA in healthy donors. Study information: The Caucasian-associated ancestry cluster held about 80% of approximately 400 genotyped donors. Findings of the study overall: In a later analysis, compared with equally common non-associated chains, HLA-associated beta chains were more expanded. Cytomegalovirus association was assigned to under 200 TCR beta chains.

The PCR was carried out with 60 Vbeta primers and 13 Jbeta primers. Original data processing: About 83 million unique TCR beta chains, 9 million to 14 million shared, were counted in a later analysis. Data came from immunoSEQ multiplex PCR; TCRdb stores just in-frame clones and leaves some out. V, J and clone size reflect that table, while D and trimming were determined from the DNA. The sample includes some 150,000 clones, more than 60% of them seen just once. Trimming cost V 4 bases and J 6 bases; bases outside gene matches: 5. The germline gives CDR1 MNHEY, CDR2 SMNVEV (reference sequence). CDR3 length: 13 residues. Comment on this clone: Its antigen is not known.

The TCR sequence derives from a female donor in good health and CMV-seronegative. V gene TRBV27 combines with J gene TRBJ1-2; 7 bases line up with TRBD1. The specimen sequenced was PBMCs. CDR3 sequence reads: CASSSTGWDGYTF. The CDR3, as DNA: TGTGCCAGCAGTTCGACAGGGTGGGATGGCTACACCTTC.